One TCR beta chain is described in this entry. This sample stems from a study of neoadjuvant anti-PD-1 for oral cavity cancer. Study in general: Non-progressing patients received a fourth nivolumab dose near day 43, then surgery on days 50-56.

Assay used: immunoSEQ multiplex PCR; TCRdb lists only in-frame clones, some missing. The data contain about 6,700 clones, 47% of them singletons. Trimming removed 1 base from V and 3 bases from J, with 12 bases in between. The CDR3 sequence is 15 residues long. Germline V lookup: CDR1 SEHNR, CDR2 FQNEAQ (reference sequence). The input for sequencing was tumor tissue, taken before nivolumab (anti-PD-1) treatment. The chain uses TRBV7-9 and TRBJ1-2; D ambiguous. The sequence was obtained from a person between 35 and 79 years old with oral cavity squamous cell carcinoma. In nucleotides, the CDR3 is TGTGCCAGCAGCTTAGAGGGCAGCCTCTACTATGGCTACACCTTC. Translated, it gives CASSLEGSLYYGYTF.